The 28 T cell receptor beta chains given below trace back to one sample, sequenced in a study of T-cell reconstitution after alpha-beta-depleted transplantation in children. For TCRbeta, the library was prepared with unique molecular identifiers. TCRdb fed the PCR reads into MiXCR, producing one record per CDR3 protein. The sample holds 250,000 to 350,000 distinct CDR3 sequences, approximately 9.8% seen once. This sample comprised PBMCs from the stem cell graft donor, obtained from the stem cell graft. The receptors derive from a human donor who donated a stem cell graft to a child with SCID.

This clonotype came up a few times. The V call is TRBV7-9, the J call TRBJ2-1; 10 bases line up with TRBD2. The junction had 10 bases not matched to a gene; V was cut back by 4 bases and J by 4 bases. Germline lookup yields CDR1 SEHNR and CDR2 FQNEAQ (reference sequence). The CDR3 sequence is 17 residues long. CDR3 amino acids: CASSSPLSGGRYNEQFF. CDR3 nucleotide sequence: TGTGCCAGCAGCTCTCCGCTTAGCGGGGGGCGATACAATGAGCAGTTCTTC.

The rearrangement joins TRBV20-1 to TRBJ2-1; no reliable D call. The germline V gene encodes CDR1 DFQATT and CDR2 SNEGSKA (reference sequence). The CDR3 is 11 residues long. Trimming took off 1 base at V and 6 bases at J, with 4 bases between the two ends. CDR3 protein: CSARVINEQFF. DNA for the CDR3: TGCAGTGCTAGAGTTATCAATGAGCAGTTCTTC.

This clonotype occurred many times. CDR3: CASSPGGGTEAFF. CDR3 bases: TGTGCCAGTAGTCCAGGAGGGGGCACTGAAGCTTTCTTT. The chain couples TRBV19 to TRBJ1-1; D might be TRBD1 (6 bases). V lost 5 bases to trimming and J lost 4 bases, with 11 bases between them. Germline CDR1 LNHDA, CDR2 SQIVND (reference sequence). The CDR3 is 13 residues long.

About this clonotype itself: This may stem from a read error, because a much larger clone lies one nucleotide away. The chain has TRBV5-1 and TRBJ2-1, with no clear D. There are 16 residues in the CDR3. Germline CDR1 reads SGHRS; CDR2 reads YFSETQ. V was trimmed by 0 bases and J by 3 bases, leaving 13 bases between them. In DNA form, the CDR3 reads TGCGCCAGCAGCTTGGGGGTAGAGGACCGCTACAATGAGCAGTTCTTC. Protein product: CASSLGVEDRYNEQFF.

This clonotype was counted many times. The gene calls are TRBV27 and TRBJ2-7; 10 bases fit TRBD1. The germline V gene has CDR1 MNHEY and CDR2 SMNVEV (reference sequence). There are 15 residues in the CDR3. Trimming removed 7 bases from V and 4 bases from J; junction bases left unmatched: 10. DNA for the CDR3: TGTGCCAGCACTTCCCTGGACAGGGGGTTATACGAGCAGTACTTC. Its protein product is CASTSLDRGLYEQYF.

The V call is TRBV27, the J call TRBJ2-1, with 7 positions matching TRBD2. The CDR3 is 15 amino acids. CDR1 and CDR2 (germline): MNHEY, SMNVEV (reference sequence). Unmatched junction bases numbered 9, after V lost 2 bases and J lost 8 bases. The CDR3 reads CASSLNGGLLHEQFF. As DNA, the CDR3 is TGTGCCAGCAGTTTAAACGGGGGACTACTCCATGAGCAGTTCTTC.

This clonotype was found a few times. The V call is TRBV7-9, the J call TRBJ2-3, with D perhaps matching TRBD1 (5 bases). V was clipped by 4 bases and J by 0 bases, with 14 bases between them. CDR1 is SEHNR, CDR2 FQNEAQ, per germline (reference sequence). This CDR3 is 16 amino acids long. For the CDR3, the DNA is TGTGCCAGCAGCTGGCGACAGATAACTAGCACAGATACGCAGTATTTT. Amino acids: CASSWRQITSTDTQYF. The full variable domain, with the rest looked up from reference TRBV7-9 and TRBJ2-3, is DTGVSQNPRHKITKRGQNVTFRCDPISEHNRLYWYRQTLGQGPEFLTYFQNEAQLEKSRLLSDRFSAERPKGSFSTLEIQRTEQGDSAMYLCASSWRQITSTDTQYFGPGTRLTVL.

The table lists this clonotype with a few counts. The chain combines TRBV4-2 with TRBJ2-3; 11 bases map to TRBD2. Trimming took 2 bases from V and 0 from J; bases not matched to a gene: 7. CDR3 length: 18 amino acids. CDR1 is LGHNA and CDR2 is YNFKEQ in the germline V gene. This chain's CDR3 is CASSQSPSGGTSTDTQYF. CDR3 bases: TGTGCCAGCAGCCAAAGTCCTAGCGGGGGGACTAGCACAGATACGCAGTATTTT.

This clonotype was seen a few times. DNA of the CDR3: TGCAGTGCTAGTGGCGGTTTCTACGAGCAGTACTTC. This translates into CSASGGFYEQYF. The chain employs TRBV20-1 and TRBJ2-7; no reliable D call. The CDR3 is 12 amino acids. Trimming pared 3 bases from V and 3 bases from J, leaving 9 bases between. Looked up from germline, CDR1 is DFQATT and CDR2 is SNEGSKA (reference sequence).

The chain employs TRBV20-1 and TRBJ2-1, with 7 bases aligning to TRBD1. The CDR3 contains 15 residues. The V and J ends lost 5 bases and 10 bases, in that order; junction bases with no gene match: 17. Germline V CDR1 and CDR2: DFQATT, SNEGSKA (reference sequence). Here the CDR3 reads CSAPLRTGSLDEQFF. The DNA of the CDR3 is TGCAGTGCTCCCTTACGGACAGGCTCTCTGGACGAGCAGTTCTTC.

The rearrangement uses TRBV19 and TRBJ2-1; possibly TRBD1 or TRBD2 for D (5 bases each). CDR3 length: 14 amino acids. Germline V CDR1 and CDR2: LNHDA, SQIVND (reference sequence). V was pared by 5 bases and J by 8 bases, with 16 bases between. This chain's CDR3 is CASSVGAPGDEQFF. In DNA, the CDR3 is TGTGCCAGTAGTGTCGGGGCCCCTGGCGATGAGCAGTTCTTC. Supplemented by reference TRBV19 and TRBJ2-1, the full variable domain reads DGGITQSPKYLFRKEGQNVTLSCEQNLNHDAMYWYRQDPGQGLRLIYYSQIVNDFQKGDIAEGYSVSREKKESFPLTVTSAQKNPTAFYLCASSVGAPGDEQFFGPGTRLTVL.

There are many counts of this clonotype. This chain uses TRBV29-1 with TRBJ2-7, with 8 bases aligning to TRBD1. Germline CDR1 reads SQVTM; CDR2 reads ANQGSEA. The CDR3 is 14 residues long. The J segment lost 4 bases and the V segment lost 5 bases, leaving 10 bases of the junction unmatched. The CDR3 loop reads CSVLWQGATYEQYF. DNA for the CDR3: TGCAGCGTTCTATGGCAGGGGGCGACTTACGAGCAGTACTTC.

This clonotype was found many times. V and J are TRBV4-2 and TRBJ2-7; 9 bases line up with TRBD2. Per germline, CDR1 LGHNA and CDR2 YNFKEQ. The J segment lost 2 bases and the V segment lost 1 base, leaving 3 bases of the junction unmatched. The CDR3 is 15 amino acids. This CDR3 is CASSQGLAGTYEQYF. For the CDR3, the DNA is TGTGCCAGCAGCCAAGGTCTAGCGGGGACCTACGAGCAGTACTTC.

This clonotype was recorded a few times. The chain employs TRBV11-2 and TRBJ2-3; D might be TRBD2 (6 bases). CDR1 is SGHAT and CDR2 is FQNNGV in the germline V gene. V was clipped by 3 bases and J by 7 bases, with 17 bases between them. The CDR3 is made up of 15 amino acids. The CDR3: CASSFEGAGPNTQYF. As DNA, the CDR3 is TGTGCCAGCAGCTTTGAGGGCGCGGGGCCTAATACGCAGTATTTT.

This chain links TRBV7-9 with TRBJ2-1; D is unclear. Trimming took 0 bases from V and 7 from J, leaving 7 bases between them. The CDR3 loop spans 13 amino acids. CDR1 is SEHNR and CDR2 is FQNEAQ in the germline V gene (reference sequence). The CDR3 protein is CASSLARKNEQFF. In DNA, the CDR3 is TGTGCCAGCAGCTTAGCCCGGAAAAATGAGCAGTTCTTC.

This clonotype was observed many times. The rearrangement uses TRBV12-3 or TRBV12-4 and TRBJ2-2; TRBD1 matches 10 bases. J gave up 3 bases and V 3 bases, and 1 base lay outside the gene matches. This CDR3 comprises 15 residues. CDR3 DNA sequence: TGTGCCAGCAGTTTGGGGACAGGGGACACCGGGGAGCTGTTTTTT. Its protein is CASSLGTGDTGELFF.

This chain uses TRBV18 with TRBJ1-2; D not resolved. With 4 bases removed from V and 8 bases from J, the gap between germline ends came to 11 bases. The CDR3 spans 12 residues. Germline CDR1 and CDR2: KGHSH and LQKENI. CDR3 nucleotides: TGTGCCAGCTCACAAAGTGAGGACGGCTACACCTTC. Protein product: CASSQSEDGYTF.

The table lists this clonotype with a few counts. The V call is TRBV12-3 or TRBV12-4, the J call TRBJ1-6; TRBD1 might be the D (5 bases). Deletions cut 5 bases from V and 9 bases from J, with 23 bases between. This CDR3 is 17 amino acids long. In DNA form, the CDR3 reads TGTGCCAGCAGTCCGGCCGGGGGTATCGCTGATTTTTCACCCCTCCACTTT. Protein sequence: CASSPAGGIADFSPLHF.

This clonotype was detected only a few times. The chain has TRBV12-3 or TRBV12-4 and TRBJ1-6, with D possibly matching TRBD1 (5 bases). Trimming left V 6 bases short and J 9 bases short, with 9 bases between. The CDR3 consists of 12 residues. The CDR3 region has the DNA TGTGCCAGCAGGACCAGGGTTTCACCCCTCCACTTT. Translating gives CASRTRVSPLHF.

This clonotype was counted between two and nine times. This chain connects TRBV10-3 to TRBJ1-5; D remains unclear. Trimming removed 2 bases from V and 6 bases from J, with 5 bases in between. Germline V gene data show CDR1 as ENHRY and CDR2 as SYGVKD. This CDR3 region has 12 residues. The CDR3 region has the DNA TGTGCCATCAGTGAGAACGGTCAGCCCCAGCATTTT. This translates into CAISENGQPQHF.

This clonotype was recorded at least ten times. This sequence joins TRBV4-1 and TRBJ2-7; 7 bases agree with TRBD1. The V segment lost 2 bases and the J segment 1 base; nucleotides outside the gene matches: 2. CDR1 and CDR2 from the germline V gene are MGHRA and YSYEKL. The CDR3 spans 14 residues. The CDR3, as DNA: TGCGCCAGCAGCCAAACAGGGGCGTCCTACGAGCAGTACTTC. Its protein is CASSQTGASYEQYF.

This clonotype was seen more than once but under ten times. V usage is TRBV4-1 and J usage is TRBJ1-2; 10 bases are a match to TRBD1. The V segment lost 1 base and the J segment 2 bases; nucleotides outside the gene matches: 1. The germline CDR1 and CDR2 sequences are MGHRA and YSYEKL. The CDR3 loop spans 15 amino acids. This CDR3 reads CASSQGQGANYGYTF. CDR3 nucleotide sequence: TGCGCCAGCAGCCAAGGACAGGGGGCAAACTATGGCTACACCTTC.

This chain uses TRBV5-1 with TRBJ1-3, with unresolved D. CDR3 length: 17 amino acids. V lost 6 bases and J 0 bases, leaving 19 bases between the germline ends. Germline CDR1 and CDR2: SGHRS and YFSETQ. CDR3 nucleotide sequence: TGCGCCAGCACCGGGGAGTATTTCGGCGACTCTGGAAACACCATATATTTT. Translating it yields CASTGEYFGDSGNTIYF.

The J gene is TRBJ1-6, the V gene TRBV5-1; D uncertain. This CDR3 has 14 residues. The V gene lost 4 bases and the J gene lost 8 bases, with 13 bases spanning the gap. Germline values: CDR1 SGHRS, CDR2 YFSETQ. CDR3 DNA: TGCGCCAGCAGCCCGGGGTCCACTGATTCACCCCTCCACTTT. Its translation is CASSPGSTDSPLHF.

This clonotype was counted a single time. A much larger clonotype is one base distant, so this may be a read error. The CDR3 DNA follows: TGTGCCAGCAGCCAATTACCTAGCCGGGGGCACACCGGGGAGCTGTTTTTT. This encodes CASSQLPSRGHTGELFF. The chain joins TRBV3-1 to TRBJ2-2; tentatively, D is TRBD1 or TRBD2 (6 bases each). This CDR3 is built from 17 residues. Germline V gene data show CDR1 as LGHDT and CDR2 as YNNKEL (reference sequence). V gave up 2 bases and J gave up 3 bases, with 16 bases separating them.

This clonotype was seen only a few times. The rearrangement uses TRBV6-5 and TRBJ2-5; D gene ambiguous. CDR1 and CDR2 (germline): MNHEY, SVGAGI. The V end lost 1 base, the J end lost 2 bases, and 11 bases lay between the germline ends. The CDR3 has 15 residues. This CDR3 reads CASSYFPSLQETQYF. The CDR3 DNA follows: TGTGCCAGCAGTTACTTCCCGAGTTTACAAGAGACCCAGTACTTC.

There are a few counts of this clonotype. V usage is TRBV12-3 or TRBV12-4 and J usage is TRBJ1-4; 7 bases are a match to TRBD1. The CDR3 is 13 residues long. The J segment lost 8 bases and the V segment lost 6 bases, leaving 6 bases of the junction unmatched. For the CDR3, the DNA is TGTGCCAGCAGGGACAGGAGGGCCGAAAAACTGTTTTTT. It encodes CASRDRRAEKLFF.

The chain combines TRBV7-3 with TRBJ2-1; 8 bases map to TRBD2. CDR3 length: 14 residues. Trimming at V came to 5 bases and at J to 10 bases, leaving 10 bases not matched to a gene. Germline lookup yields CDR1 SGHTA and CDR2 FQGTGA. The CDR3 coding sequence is TGTGCCAGCAGCCCAACCGGGACTAGGTGGGAGCAGTTCTTC. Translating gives CASSPTGTRWEQFF.